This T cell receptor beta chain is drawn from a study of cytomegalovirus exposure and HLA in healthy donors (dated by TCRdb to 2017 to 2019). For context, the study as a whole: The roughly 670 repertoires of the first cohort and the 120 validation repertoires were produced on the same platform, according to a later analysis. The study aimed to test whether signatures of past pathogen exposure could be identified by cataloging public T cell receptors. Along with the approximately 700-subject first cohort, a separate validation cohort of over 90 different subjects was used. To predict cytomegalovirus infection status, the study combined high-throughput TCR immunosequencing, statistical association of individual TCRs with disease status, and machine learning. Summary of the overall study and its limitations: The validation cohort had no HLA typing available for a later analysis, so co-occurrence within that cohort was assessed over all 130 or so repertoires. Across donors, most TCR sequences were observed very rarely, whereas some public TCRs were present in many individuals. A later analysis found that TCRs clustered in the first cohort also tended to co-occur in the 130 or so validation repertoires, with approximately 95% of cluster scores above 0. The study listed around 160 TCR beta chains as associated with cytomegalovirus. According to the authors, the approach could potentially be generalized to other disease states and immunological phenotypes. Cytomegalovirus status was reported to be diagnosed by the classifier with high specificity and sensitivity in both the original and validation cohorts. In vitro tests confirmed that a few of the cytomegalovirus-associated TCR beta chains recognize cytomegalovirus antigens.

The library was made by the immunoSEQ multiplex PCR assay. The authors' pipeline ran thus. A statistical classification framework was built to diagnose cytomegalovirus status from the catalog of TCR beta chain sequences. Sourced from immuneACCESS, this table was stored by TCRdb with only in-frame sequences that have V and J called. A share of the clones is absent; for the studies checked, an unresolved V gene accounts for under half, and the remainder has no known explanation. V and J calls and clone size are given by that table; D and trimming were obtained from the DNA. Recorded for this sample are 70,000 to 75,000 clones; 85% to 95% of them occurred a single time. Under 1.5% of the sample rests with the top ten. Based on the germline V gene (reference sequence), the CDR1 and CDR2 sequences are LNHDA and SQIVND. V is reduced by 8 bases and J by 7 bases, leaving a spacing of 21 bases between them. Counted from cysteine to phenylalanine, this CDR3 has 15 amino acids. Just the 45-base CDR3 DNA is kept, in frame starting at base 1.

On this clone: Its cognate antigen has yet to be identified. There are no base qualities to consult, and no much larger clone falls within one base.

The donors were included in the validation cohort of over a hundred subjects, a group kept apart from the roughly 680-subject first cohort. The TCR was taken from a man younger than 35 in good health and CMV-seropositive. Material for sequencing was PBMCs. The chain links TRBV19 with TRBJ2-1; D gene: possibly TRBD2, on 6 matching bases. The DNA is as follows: TGTGCCAGTTCCCCATACTTCGGGACTTCTAATGAGCAGTTCTTC. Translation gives CASSPYFGTSNEQFF. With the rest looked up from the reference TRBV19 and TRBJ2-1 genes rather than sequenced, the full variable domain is DGGITQSPKYLFRKEGQNVTLSCEQNLNHDAMYWYRQDPGQGLRLIYYSQIVNDFQKGDIAEGYSVSREKKESFPLTVTSAQKNPTAFYLCASSPYFGTSNEQFFGPGTRLTVL.